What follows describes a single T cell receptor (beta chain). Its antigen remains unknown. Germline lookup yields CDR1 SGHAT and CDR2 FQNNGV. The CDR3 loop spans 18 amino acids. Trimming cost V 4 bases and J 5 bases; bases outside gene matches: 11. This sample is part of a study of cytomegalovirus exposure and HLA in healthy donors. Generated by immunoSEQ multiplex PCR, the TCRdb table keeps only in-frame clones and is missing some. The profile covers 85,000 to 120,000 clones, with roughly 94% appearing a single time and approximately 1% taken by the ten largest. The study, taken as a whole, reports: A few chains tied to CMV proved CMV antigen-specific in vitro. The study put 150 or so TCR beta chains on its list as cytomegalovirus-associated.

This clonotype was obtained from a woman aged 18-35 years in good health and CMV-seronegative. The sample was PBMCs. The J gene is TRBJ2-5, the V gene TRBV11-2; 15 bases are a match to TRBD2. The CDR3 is CASSSGLAGGSDWETQYF. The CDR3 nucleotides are TGTGCCAGCAGCTCGGGACTAGCGGGGGGTTCCGACTGGGAGACCCAGTACTTC.